Sequencing of this T cell receptor beta chain was carried out in a study of radiotherapy plus CTLA-4 blockade in lung cancer. For this clone: Its antigen is currently unknown.

Focal radiation plus CTLA-4 blockade with ipilimumab was administered to patients who had chemo-refractory metastatic non-small-cell lung cancer. Trimming stripped 4 bases from V and 9 bases from J, with 16 bases between. Germline loops: CDR1 SGHDN, CDR2 FVKESK. The CDR3 is 15 amino acids. Repertoires were generated with immunoSEQ multiplex PCR, while TCRdb's copy carries only in-frame clones and drops some. The table includes tens of thousands of clones, around 69% detected once. Study results and limitations: Blood saw expansion of tumor-derived TCR clones after radiotherapy plus ipilimumab. Early shifts in blood T cell clones, with interferon-beta, reportedly predicted response best.

The chain joins TRBV14 to TRBJ1-6; tentative D call: TRBD1 (5 bases). Sequencing used peripheral blood, obtained from a patient treated with radiotherapy plus ipilimumab. The source of this sequence is a human donor with non-small cell lung cancer who had stable disease on radiotherapy plus ipilimumab. The CDR3 is CASSPRRGWPSPLHF. DNA for the CDR3: TGTGCCAGCAGCCCTAGGAGGGGTTGGCCTTCACCCCTCCACTTT.